This T cell receptor beta chain emerged from a study of blood T cell repertoires in COVID-19. Between the trimmed V and J ends, which lost 4 bases and 9 bases, there was a span of 19 bases. The length of the CDR3 is 14 residues. The germline V gene has CDR1 SQVTM and CDR2 ANQGSEA. Sequenced by immunoSEQ multiplex PCR; TCRdb stores in-frame clones only, minus some. The sample has tens of thousands of clones, around 85% seen once; the top ten hold roughly 15%. Sequences were obtained from peripheral blood. This chain connects TRBV29-1 to TRBJ2-1; D is possibly TRBD2 (7 bases). This sequence was found in a human donor with acute or convalescent COVID-19. The donor label of this sample is uncertain. CDR3 sequence reads: CSVGSGIGGGEQFF. CDR3 DNA: TGCAGCGTTGGGAGCGGGATCGGAGGGGGTGAGCAGTTCTTC.